Listed here are 22 T cell receptor beta chains from one sample, sequenced in a study of blood T cell repertoires in COVID-19. The method was immunoSEQ multiplex PCR; TCRdb's version includes in-frame clones alone and lacks a portion of them. This sample yields 250,000 to 300,000 clones, of which 91% are seen a single time; 1.2% belongs to the top ten. Source material: PBMCs or T cells enriched from blood (not recorded which). These receptors all stem from a human donor in a cohort exposed to, infected with or recovered from COVID-19 (not recorded which). The donor label of this sample is uncertain.

The chain is built from TRBV4-2 and TRBJ2-2; 8 bases map to TRBD2. CDR1 LGHNA and CDR2 YNFKEQ come from the germline V gene. V shed 3 bases, J shed 5 bases, and the junction held 8 bases outside the gene matches. The CDR3 has 16 residues. Written as DNA, the CDR3 is TGTGCCAGCAGCCATGGGACTAGAGGGGAAACCGGGGAGCTGTTTTTT. Protein product: CASSHGTRGETGELFF.

The CDR3 bases are TGTGCCAGCTCGGTGAAAGGACAGGGGGTCGGTGGCTACACCTTC. Protein product: CASSVKGQGVGGYTF. The J gene is TRBJ1-2, the V gene TRBV18; 10 bases are a match to TRBD1. Germline V lookup: CDR1 KGHSH, CDR2 LQKENI. The ends lost 6 bases at V and 7 bases at J; junction bases unmatched: 11. The CDR3 consists of 15 residues.

This rearrangement joins TRBV29-1 to TRBJ1-4; D is unresolved. CDR1 is SQVTM and CDR2 is ANQGSEA in the germline V gene. The CDR3 is made up of 13 amino acids. The V and J ends lost 6 bases and 5 bases respectively, with 13 bases between them. The CDR3 protein is CSVESGRNEKLFF. The CDR3 DNA follows: TGCAGCGTAGAAAGCGGCAGAAATGAAAAACTGTTTTTT.

In its sample, this clone was seen once. The chain joins TRBV30 to TRBJ2-1, with 9 bases aligning to TRBD2. Per germline, CDR1 GTSNPN and CDR2 SVGIG (reference sequence). With V trimmed by 1 base and J by 4 bases, 2 bases remained unmatched. CDR3 length: 14 residues. Here the CDR3 reads CAWSGRGGYNEQFF. Written as DNA, the CDR3 is TGTGCCTGGAGTGGGCGGGGGGGATACAATGAGCAGTTCTTC.

Only a few counts were recorded for this clone. Relative to the germline gene, one junction end is altered; a read error may explain this. V and J are TRBV5-6 and TRBJ2-1; tentative D call: TRBD2 (7 bases). Germline assignment: CDR1 SGHDT and CDR2 YYEEEE. The CDR3 totals 11 residues. The CDR3 region is CASSLRGGPLF. CDR3 DNA: TGTGCCAGCAGCTTAAGGGGGGGCCCCCTCTTC.

The CDR3 DNA reads TGTGCCAGCAGCTACAGGGCCTCTGAAGCTTTCTTT. Residues: CASSYRASEAFF. V and J are TRBV7-6 and TRBJ1-1, with D perhaps TRBD1 (6 bases). The V and J ends lost 4 bases and 6 bases respectively, with 9 bases between them. The CDR3 is made up of 12 amino acids. Germline V gene data show CDR1 as SGHVS and CDR2 as FNYEAQ.

The chain combines TRBV14 with TRBJ1-5; D is undetermined. V was cut by 0 bases and J by 11 bases, with 8 bases left in between. This CDR3 is built from 12 residues. CDR1 and CDR2 from the germline V gene are SGHDN and FVKESK. CDR3 DNA sequence: TGTGCCAGCAGCCAAGACGGTATGTCCCAGCATTTT. As protein: CASSQDGMSQHF.

This chain joins TRBV14 and TRBJ2-7; TRBD1 might be the D (6 bases). Trimming left V 6 bases short and J 4 bases short, with 16 bases between. The length of the CDR3 is 14 residues. From germline, CDR1 is SGHDN and CDR2 FVKESK. The CDR3 region is CASSLLDRSYEQYF. The CDR3 DNA reads as TGTGCCAGCAGTCTCCTCGACAGGTCTTACGAGCAGTACTTC.

This clone was counted once. The CDR3, as DNA: TGTGCCAGCTCACCGACGGGACTCGGGGAGACCCAGTACTTC. Translated, it gives CASSPTGLGETQYF. This chain joins TRBV18 and TRBJ2-5; D might be TRBD2 (6 bases). The CDR3 has 14 residues. Between the trimmed V and J ends, which lost 3 bases and 5 bases, there was a span of 13 bases. Germline values: CDR1 KGHSH, CDR2 LQKENI.

The V and J genes are TRBV7-2 and TRBJ1-2, with 9 bases matching TRBD1. Unmatched junction bases numbered 12, after V lost 3 bases and J lost 7 bases. This CDR3 has 16 residues. The germline gives CDR1 SGHTA, CDR2 FQGNSA. CDR3 loop: CASSLLIGTGIGGYTF. The CDR3, as DNA: TGTGCCAGCAGCTTGCTTATTGGGACAGGGATAGGTGGCTACACCTTC.

The rearrangement uses TRBV19 and TRBJ1-2; D unclear. V gave up 6 bases and J gave up 4 bases, with 6 bases separating them. There are 11 residues in the CDR3. Germline-derived CDR1 and CDR2 are LNHDA and SQIVND (reference sequence). The CDR3 nucleotides are TGTGCCAGTAGGTCGGGCTATGGCTACACCTTC. It translates to CASRSGYGYTF. Combining the CDR3 with reference TRBV19 and TRBJ1-2 gives the whole variable domain DGGITQSPKYLFRKEGQNVTLSCEQNLNHDAMYWYRQDPGQGLRLIYYSQIVNDFQKGDIAEGYSVSREKKESFPLTVTSAQKNPTAFYLCASRSGYGYTFGSGTRLTVV.

The chain combines TRBV5-6 with TRBJ2-5, with D possibly matching TRBD2 (6 bases). The germline V gene has CDR1 SGHDT and CDR2 YYEEEE. The CDR3 has 16 residues. V dropped 0 bases and J dropped 2 bases, with 14 bases sitting between them. CDR3 in amino acids: CASSLAWGGAQETQYF. DNA of the CDR3: TGTGCCAGCAGCTTGGCCTGGGGCGGGGCGCAAGAGACCCAGTACTTC. Full variable domain (outside the CDR3, taken from reference TRBV5-6 and TRBJ2-5): DAGVTQSPTHLIKTRGQQVTLRCSPKSGHDTVSWYQQALGQGPQFIFQYYEEEERQRGNFPDRFSGHQFPNYSSELNVNALLLGDSALYLCASSLAWGGAQETQYFGPGTRLLVL.

This chain connects TRBV24-1 to TRBJ1-1; TRBD1 might be the D (6 bases). CDR3 length: 15 residues. The germline V gene has CDR1 KGHDR and CDR2 SFDVKD. V shed 0 bases and J shed 4 bases, with 11 bases lying between them. CDR3 coding DNA: TGTGCCACCAGTGATTTGAGGGGGTCGGGCACTGAAGCTTTCTTT. It codes for CATSDLRGSGTEAFF.

This chain's CDR3 is CASSQGTGTGELFF. The CDR3 region has the DNA TGCGCCAGCAGCCAAGGGACGGGGACCGGGGAGCTGTTTTTT. The chain combines TRBV4-1 with TRBJ2-2; D may be TRBD2 (5 bases). Germline CDR1 and CDR2: MGHRA and YSYEKL. Trimming left V 1 base short and J 5 bases short, with 8 bases between. The CDR3 loop spans 14 amino acids.

The V call is TRBV28, the J call TRBJ1-1; TRBD1 agrees at 7 bases. The CDR3 is 17 residues long. J gave up 1 base and V 7 bases, and 15 bases lay outside the gene matches. Germline CDR1 is MDHEN and CDR2 is SYDVKM. The CDR3, as DNA: TGTGCCAGCACCCAAGGGACAGTCCTATTCCCGAACACTGAAGCTTTCTTT. Encoded protein: CASTQGTVLFPNTEAFF.

This sequence joins TRBV7-9 and TRBJ2-3, with TRBD1 matching over 12 bases. In germline, CDR1 is SEHNR, CDR2 FQNEAQ (reference sequence). The CDR3 is 16 amino acids. Trimming cost V 1 base and J 5 bases; bases outside gene matches: 4. The CDR3 is CASSLGDRGQRDTQYF. CDR3 nucleotides: TGTGCCAGCAGCTTAGGGGACAGGGGGCAGAGAGATACGCAGTATTTT.

The sample holds one count of this clone. The rearrangement joins TRBV10-3 to TRBJ2-1; 10 nucleotides line up with TRBD2. The CDR3 loop spans 13 amino acids. The germline CDR1 and CDR2 sequences are ENHRY and SYGVKD. J was trimmed by 8 bases and V by 7 bases; bases with no gene match: 5. The chain's CDR3 is CAIKASGGDEQFF. For the CDR3, the DNA is TGTGCCATCAAGGCCAGCGGGGGGGATGAGCAGTTCTTC.

CDR3 bases: TGCGCCAGCAGCCCATCAGGGGGCCTCAACTATGGCTACACCTTC. This sequence encodes CASSPSGGLNYGYTF. The V and J genes are TRBV5-1 and TRBJ1-2, with 8 positions matching TRBD1. V gave up 4 bases and J gave up 2 bases; unmatched junction bases: 7. Germline CDR1 SGHRS, CDR2 YFSETQ. This CDR3 has 15 residues.

The chain employs TRBV5-6 and TRBJ1-6; D not certain. CDR3 length equals 15 residues. Trimming stripped 0 bases from V and 7 bases from J, with 11 bases between. CDR1 is SGHDT, CDR2 YYEEEE, per germline. As DNA, the CDR3 is TGTGCCAGCAGCTTGGGCCCATCCGAGAATTCACCCCTCCACTTT. This translates into CASSLGPSENSPLHF. The full variable domain, in which reference TRBV5-6 and TRBJ1-6 provide the parts outside the CDR3, is DAGVTQSPTHLIKTRGQQVTLRCSPKSGHDTVSWYQQALGQGPQFIFQYYEEEERQRGNFPDRFSGHQFPNYSSELNVNALLLGDSALYLCASSLGPSENSPLHFGNGTRLTVT.

CDR3 nucleotides: TGTGCCAGCACTCCCAAGGGACAGGGGAAGGGGGTGCAGTACTTC. Encoded protein: CASTPKGQGKGVQYF. The genes are TRBV7-9 and TRBJ2-7, with TRBD1 matching 10 bases. The CDR3 runs 15 residues. Unmatched junction bases numbered 15, after V lost 7 bases and J lost 9 bases. Germline CDR1 and CDR2: SEHNR and FQNEAQ (reference sequence).

CDR3 loop: CASSLFQGLEGYTF. CDR3 sequence (DNA): TGCGCCAGCAGTCTATTCCAGGGTTTAGAGGGCTACACCTTC. V is TRBV4-3 and J is TRBJ1-2; the D gene is possibly TRBD1 (5 bases). Trimming removed 6 bases from V and 8 bases from J, with 19 bases in between. The length of the CDR3 is 14 residues. The germline V gene has CDR1 LGHNA and CDR2 YSLEER.

The chain uses TRBV12-3 or TRBV12-4 and TRBJ2-2; unclear D gene. The CDR3 has 12 residues. The V end was cut by 3 bases, the J end by 7 bases, with 6 bases between. For the CDR3, the DNA is TGTGCCAGCAGTTTTAGTGACGGGGAGCTGTTTTTT. Translated, it gives CASSFSDGELFF.